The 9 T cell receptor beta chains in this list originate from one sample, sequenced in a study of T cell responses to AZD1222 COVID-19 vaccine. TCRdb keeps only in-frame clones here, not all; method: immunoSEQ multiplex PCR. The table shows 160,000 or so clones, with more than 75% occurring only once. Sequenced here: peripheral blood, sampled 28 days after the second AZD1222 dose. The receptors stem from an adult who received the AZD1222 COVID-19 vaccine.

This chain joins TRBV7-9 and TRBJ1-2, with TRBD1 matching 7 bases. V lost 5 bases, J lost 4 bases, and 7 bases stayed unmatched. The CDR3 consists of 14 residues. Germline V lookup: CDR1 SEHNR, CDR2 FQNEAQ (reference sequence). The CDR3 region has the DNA TGTGCCAGCAGCCACGCAGGGGGACTCTATGGCTACACCTTC. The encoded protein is CASSHAGGLYGYTF.

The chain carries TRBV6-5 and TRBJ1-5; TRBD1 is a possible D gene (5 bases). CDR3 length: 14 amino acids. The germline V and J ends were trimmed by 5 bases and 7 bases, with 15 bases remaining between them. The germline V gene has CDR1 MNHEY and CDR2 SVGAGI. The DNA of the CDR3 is TGTGCCAGCAGTCGGGGCAGGGTCGGGCAGCCCCAGCATTTT. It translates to CASSRGRVGQPQHF.

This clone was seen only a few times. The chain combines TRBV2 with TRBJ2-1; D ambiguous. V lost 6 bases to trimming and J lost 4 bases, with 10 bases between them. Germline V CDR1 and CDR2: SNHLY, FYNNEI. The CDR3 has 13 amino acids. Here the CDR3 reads CASSWGYYNEQFF. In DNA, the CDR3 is TGTGCCAGCAGCTGGGGTTATTACAATGAGCAGTTCTTC.

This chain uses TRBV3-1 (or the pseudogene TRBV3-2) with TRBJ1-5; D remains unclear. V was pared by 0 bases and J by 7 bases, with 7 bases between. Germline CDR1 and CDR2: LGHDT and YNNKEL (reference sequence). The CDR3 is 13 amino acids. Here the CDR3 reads CASSQERRQPQHF. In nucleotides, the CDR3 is TGTGCCAGCAGCCAAGAGAGACGGCAGCCCCAGCATTTT.

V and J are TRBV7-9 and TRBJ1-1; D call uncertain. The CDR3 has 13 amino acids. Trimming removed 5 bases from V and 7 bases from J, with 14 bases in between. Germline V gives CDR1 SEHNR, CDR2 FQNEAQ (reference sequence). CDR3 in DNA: TGTGCCAGCAGCCCAGGACCCGTCATTGAAGCTTTCTTT. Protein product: CASSPGPVIEAFF.

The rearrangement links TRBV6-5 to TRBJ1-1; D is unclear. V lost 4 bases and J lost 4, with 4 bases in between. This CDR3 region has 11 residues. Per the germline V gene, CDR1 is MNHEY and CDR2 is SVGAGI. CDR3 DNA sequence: TGTGCCAGCAGTTCTTCCACTGAAGCTTTCTTT. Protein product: CASSSSTEAFF.

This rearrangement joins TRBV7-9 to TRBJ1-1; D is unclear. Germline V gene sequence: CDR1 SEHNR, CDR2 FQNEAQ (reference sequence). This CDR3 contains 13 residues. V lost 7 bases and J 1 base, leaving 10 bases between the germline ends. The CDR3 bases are TGTGCCAGCACCTATTTAGCGAACACTGAAGCTTTCTTT. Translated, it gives CASTYLANTEAFF.

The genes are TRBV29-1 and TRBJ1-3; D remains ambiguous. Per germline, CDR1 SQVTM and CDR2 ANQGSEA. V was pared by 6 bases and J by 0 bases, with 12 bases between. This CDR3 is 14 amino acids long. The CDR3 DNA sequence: TGCAGCGTGACGGACGGAATCTCTGGAAACACCATATATTTT. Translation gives CSVTDGISGNTIYF. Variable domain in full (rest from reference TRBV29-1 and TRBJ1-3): SAVISQKPSRDICQRGTSLTIQCQVDSQVTMMFWYRQQPGQSLTLIATANQGSEATYESGFVIDKFPISRPNLTFSTLTVSNMSPEDSSIYLCSVTDGISGNTIYFGEGSWLTVV.

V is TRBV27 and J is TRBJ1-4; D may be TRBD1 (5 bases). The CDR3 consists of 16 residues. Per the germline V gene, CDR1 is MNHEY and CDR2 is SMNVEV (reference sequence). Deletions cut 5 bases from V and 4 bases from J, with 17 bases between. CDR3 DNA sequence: TGTGCCAGCAGTGTTGGGGCAGGGAACCATAATGAAAAACTGTTTTTT. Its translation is CASSVGAGNHNEKLFF.